This T cell receptor (beta chain) was documented in a study of T cell repertoires in cytomegalovirus infection. Study background: Through public TCR beta signatures, both CMV infection and matching HLA type were indicated.

This CDR3 has 15 residues. Looked up from germline, CDR1 is SGHVS and CDR2 is FQNEAQ. V was pared by 5 bases and J by 0 bases, with 14 bases between. This clonotype was detected ten times or more. What it binds is not known. TCRdb re-called the reads with MiXCR, one entry per CDR3 protein. Of roughly 800,000 distinct CDR3 sequences in the sample, 25% to 30% were seen once. The sample in question was cultured CD8+ T cells from PBMCs, obtained from culture after CMV antigen stimulation. The receptor's source is a human donor in good health (CMV status not recorded). Some clones in this sample may be carry-over from other donors' samples. This sequence joins TRBV7-8 and TRBJ2-7; D possibly uses TRBD1 or TRBD2 (5 bases each). The CDR3 sequence: CASSPEGRSSYEQYV. DNA for the CDR3: TGTGCCAGCAGCCCCGAGGGGCGGAGCTCCTACGAGCAGTACGTC.